What follows is one T cell receptor (beta chain) and its context. The record originates from a study of blood T cell repertoires in COVID-19. Study background: Acute and convalescent COVID-19 samples came from the United States, Italy and Spain. T cells, B-cell-depleted T cells, or PBMCs supplied cDNA or gDNA.

Libraries were prepared by immunoSEQ multiplex PCR; TCRdb keeps only in-frame clonotypes and omits some of them. The sample records 150,000 or so clones, about 80% being singletons. The CDR3 consists of 13 residues. Germline V gene sequence: CDR1 MNHEY, CDR2 SVGAGI. V lost 6 bases, J lost 2 bases, and 10 bases lay in between. The sample taken for sequencing was peripheral blood. V gene TRBV6-5 combines with J gene TRBJ1-2; D ambiguous. This sequence was found in a woman aged 60-70 years with acute or convalescent COVID-19. The CDR3 DNA reads as TGTGCCAGCAGCGGAACGGGAAACTATGGCTACACCTTC. Residues: CASSGTGNYGYTF.